This entry concerns a single T cell receptor beta chain. Its antigen is undetermined. This record belongs to a study of cytomegalovirus exposure and HLA in healthy donors. Study-wide points: The authors later linked a missense DCLRE1C variant to TCR beta V- and J-gene trimming.

The CDR3 runs 15 residues. Trimming cost V 4 bases and J 5 bases; bases outside gene matches: 7. Germline CDR1 is SGHTA and CDR2 is FQGNSA. The study ran its PCR with 60 Vbeta and 13 Jbeta primers. Assay used: immunoSEQ multiplex PCR; TCRdb lists only in-frame clones, some missing. The listing contains 150,000 or so clones. The clonotype originates from a woman aged 60-75 years in good health and CMV-seronegative. The sequenced sample consisted of PBMCs. This chain joins TRBV7-2 and TRBJ1-1; 10 bases map to TRBD1. As DNA, the CDR3 is TGTGCCAGCAGCTGGGATCGGACAGGGGGAACTGAAGCTTTCTTT. It codes for CASSWDRTGGTEAFF. Drawing the rest from reference TRBV7-2 and TRBJ1-1, the complete variable domain is GAGVSQSPSNKVTEKGKDVELRCDPISGHTALYWYRQSLGQGLEFLIYFQGNSAPDKSGLPSDRFSAERTGGSVSTLTIQRTQQEDSAVYLCASSWDRTGGTEAFFGQGTRLTVV.